This T cell receptor beta chain was obtained from a study of blood T cell repertoires in COVID-19. Method: immunoSEQ multiplex PCR; TCRdb's copy keeps in-frame clones and lacks some. Here the sample spans 350,000 to 450,000 clones, 89% being singletons. Germline values: CDR1 SGHTA, CDR2 FQGTGA. The CDR3 consists of 15 residues. J lost 9 bases, V lost 2 bases, and 3 bases had no gene match. Followed over time, Seattle patients had been enrolled while infection was active. The V call is TRBV7-3, the J call TRBJ1-6; 11 bases fit TRBD1. Input material: peripheral blood. The receptor was derived from a woman in her forties with COVID-19, enrolled during active disease. CDR3 sequence reads: CASSLLGQGASPLHF. For the CDR3, the DNA is TGTGCCAGCAGCTTATTAGGACAGGGGGCTTCACCCCTCCACTTT.